The entry below gives a single T cell receptor (beta chain) sequence along with its context. As yet, its antigen is unknown. This record belongs to a study of cytomegalovirus exposure and HLA in healthy donors. Study conclusions and caveats: Later analysis demonstrated an association between a missense DCLRE1C variant and TCR beta V- and J-gene trimming. The likely origin of a cluster of highly shared sequence variants was a sequencing artifact. Fewer N-insertions (relative to the approximately 700-donor mean) were reportedly seen in an Asian-associated ancestry cluster in a later analysis.

Use of 60 Vbeta and 13 Jbeta primers characterized the PCR. The data were produced by immunoSEQ multiplex PCR, yet TCRdb's version contains in-frame clones alone and is incomplete. The sample has about 37,000 clones; roughly 81% are singletons. Trimming cost V 6 bases and J 8 bases, with 19 bases left between them. The CDR3 runs 15 residues. Germline CDR1 and CDR2: MDHEN and SYDVKM. The sequenced sample was PBMCs. The chain joins TRBV28 to TRBJ1-4; a possible D gene is TRBD1 (6 bases). The clonotype was recovered from a woman aged 40 to 50 in good health and CMV-seronegative. The CDR3 is CASRPPEGVGEKLFF. As DNA, the CDR3 is TGTGCCAGCAGACCTCCAGAGGGGGTTGGAGAAAAACTGTTTTTT.